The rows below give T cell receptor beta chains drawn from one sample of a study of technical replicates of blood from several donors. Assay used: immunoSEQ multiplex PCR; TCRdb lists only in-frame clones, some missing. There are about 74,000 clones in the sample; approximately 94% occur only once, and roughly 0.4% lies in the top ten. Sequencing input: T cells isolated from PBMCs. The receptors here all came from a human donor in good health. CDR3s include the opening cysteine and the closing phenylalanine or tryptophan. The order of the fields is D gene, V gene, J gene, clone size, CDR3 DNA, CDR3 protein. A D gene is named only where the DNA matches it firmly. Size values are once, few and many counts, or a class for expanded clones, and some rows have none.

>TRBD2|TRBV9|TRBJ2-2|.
TGTGCCAGCAGCGCCCCTAGGACTAGCGGGAACACCGGGGAGCTGTTTTTT
CASSAPRTSGNTGELFF
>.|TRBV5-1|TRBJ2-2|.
TGCGCCAGCAGCTTGGGAGCTTTCGGCACCGGGGAGCTGTTTTTT
CASSLGAFGTGELFF
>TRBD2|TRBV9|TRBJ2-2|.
TGTGCCAGCAGCGTAGTTGCGGGAGTAACCGGGGAGCTGTTTTTT
CASSVVAGVTGELFF
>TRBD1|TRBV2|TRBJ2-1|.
TGTGCCAGCACGGAACAGGGGATTTACTCCTACAATGAGCAGTTCTTC
CASTEQGIYSYNEQFF
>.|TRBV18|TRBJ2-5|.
TGTGCCAGCTCACCCTACCCAGGCCAAGAGACCCAGTACTTC
CASSPYPGQETQYF
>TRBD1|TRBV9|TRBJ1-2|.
TGTGCCAGCAGCGGGACAGGGGAAGGCTACACCTTC
CASSGTGEGYTF
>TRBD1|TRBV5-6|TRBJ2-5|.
TGTGCCAGCAGCTCAGGACAGGATACCCTTCAAGAGACCCAGTACTTC
CASSSGQDTLQETQYF
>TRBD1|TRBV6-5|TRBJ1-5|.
TGTGCCAGCAGACAATCAGGGGGACAGCCCCAGCATTTT
CASRQSGGQPQHF
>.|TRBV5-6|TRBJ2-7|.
TGTGCCAGCAGCTTCGACTTGACCTACGAGCAGTACTTC
CASSFDLTYEQYF
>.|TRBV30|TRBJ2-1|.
TGTGCCAGTTCAAGGGACTCCCTAGGGTACAATGAGCAGTTCTTC
CASSRDSLGYNEQFF
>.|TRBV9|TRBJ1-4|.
TGTGCCAGCAACGAGGGGGGGAAAGGGGAAAAACTGTTTTTT
CASNEGGKGEKLFF
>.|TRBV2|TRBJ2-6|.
TGTGCCAGCAACGCGCTCCGATCTGGGGCCAACGTCCTGACTTTC
CASNALRSGANVLTF
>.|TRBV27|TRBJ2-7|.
TGTGCCAGCAGTTTTCAGGGTTTCCACTACGAGCAGTACTTC
CASSFQGFHYEQYF
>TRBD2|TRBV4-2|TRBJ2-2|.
TGTGCCAGCAGCCAACCTATACTAGCGGGGAACACCGGGGAGCTGTTTTTT
CASSQPILAGNTGELFF
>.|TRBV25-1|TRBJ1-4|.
TGTGCCAGCAGTGAATTCGGGATCACTAATGAAAAACTGTTTTTT
CASSEFGITNEKLFF
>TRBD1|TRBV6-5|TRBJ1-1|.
TGTGCCAGTACGACAGGGGGTACTGAAGCTTTCTTT
CASTTGGTEAFF
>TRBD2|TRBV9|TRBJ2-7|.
TGTGCCAGCAGCCAGGCGGGAGTGGGCTACGAGCAGTACTTC
CASSQAGVGYEQYF
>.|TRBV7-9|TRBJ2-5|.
TGTGCCAGCAGCCCCCACGATGACAGGAGAAAAGAGACCCAGTACTTC
CASSPHDDRRKETQYF
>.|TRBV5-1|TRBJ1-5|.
TGCGCCAGCAGCTTTGATACCGGGGGCAATCAGCCCCAGCATTTT
CASSFDTGGNQPQHF
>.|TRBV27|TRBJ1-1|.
TGTGCCAGCAGTCCTAGACAGCCGAACACTGAAGCTTTCTTT
CASSPRQPNTEAFF
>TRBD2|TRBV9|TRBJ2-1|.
TGTGCCAGCAGCGTTACTAGCGGGACATACGGTGAGCAGTTCTTC
CASSVTSGTYGEQFF
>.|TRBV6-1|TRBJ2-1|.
TGTGCCACCACCTACAATGAGCAGTTCTTC
CATTYNEQFF
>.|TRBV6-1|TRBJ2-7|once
TGTGCCAGCAGTGAACAGAGGGAGGTCGACGAGCAGTACTTC
CASSEQREVDEQYF
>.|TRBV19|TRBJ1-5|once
TGTGCCAGTAGTGGGGCCCAGGGTAACAATCAGCCCCAGCATTTT
CASSGAQGNNQPQHF
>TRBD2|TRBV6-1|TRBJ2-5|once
TGTGCCAGCAGTGAAGCAGCGGGAGGGCCAGAGACCCAGTACTTC
CASSEAAGGPETQYF
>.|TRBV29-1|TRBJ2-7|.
TGCAGCGCGAGGGTTAGTCTTTCCTACGAGCAGTACTTC
CSARVSLSYEQYF
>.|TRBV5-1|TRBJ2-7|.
TGCGCCAGCAGCTTCTCCGGACAGATAGTCTACGAGCAGTACTTC
CASSFSGQIVYEQYF
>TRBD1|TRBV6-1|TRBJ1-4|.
TGTGCCAGCAGTGTACCCCTCAACAGGGGAGAAAAACTGTTTTTT
CASSVPLNRGEKLFF
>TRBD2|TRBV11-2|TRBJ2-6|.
TGTGCCAGCAGCTGGACTAGCGGGAGGCAGGGTTCTGGGGCCAACGTCCTGACTTTC
CASSWTSGRQGSGANVLTF
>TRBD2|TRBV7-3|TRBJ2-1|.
TGTGCCAGCAGCTTAACGACCGGGCGGGAGAATGAGCAGTTCTTC
CASSLTTGRENEQFF
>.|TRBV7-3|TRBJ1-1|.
TGTGCCAGCAGCTTAACGCTCATCGTCGAGGGGGTAGACACTGAAGCTTTCTTT
CASSLTLIVEGVDTEAFF
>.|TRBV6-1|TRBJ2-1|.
TGTGCCAGCAGTGCCTCAGGAACTAGCCCTTACGAGCAGTTCTTC
CASSASGTSPYEQFF
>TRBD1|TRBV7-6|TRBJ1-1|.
TGTGCCAGCAGCCCGCCGGAAGGGACAGGGGGCTTGGGCACTGAAGCTTTCTTT
CASSPPEGTGGLGTEAFF
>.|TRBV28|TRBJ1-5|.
TGTGCCAGCACCAACAATCAGCCCCAGCATTTT
CASTNNQPQHF
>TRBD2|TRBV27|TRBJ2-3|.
TGTGCCAGCAGCATCAAAAGGACTAGCGGATACACAGATACGCAGTATTTT
CASSIKRTSGYTDTQYF
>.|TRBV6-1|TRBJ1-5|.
TGTGCCAGCAGTGAAGTAGGCACAGATCAGCCCCAGCATTTT
CASSEVGTDQPQHF
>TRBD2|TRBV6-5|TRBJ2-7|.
TGTGCCAGCAGGGGCCAGCCGGGAGGGCCCCTCGAGCAGTACTTC
CASRGQPGGPLEQYF
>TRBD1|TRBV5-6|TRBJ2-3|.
TGTGCCAGCAGCTTCCGGACAGGGCTTTCCGCAGATACGCAGTATTTT
CASSFRTGLSADTQYF
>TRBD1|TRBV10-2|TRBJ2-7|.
TGCGCCAGCAGAGACGTGTTCGGACAGGGAAACTACGAGCAGTACTTC
CASRDVFGQGNYEQYF
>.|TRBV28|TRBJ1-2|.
TGTGCCAGCAGACCCATTCTCCCTGCCGGCTATGGCTACACCTTC
CASRPILPAGYGYTF
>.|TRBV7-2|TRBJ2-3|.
TGTGCCAGCAGTCTAGCTTCCACAGATACGCAGTATTTT
CASSLASTDTQYF
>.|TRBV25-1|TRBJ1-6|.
TGTGCCAGCAGTGAAAACAGTATTTCACCCCTCCACTTT
CASSENSISPLHF
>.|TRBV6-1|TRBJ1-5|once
TGTGCCAGCAGTGAATGGACAACCCTTCAGCCCCAGCATTTT
CASSEWTTLQPQHF
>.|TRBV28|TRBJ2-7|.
TGTGCCAGCAGCCCTAGAACAGGGTGGGAGCAGTACTTC
CASSPRTGWEQYF
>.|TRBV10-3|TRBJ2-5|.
TGTGCCATCAGTGCACAGGCCTTAGAGACCCAGTACTTC
CAISAQALETQYF
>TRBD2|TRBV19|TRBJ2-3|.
TGTGCCAGTAGTATAGGGGGGGGAGATACGCAGTATTTT
CASSIGGGDTQYF
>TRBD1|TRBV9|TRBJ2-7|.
TGTGCCAGCAGCCCGTCGGGACAGAAGTTCCACGAGCAGTACTTC
CASSPSGQKFHEQYF
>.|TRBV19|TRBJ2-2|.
TGTGCCAGTAGTATAGATCTAGGGAGGACCAACACCGGGGAGCTGTTTTTT
CASSIDLGRTNTGELFF
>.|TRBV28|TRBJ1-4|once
TGTGCCAGCAGTCCCGGGGGACCCAATGAAAAACTGTTTTTT
CASSPGGPNEKLFF
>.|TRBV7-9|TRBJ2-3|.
TGTGCCAGCAGCTGGTCCGGCGGCCGGATGGAGGCGCAGTATTTT
CASSWSGGRMEAQYF
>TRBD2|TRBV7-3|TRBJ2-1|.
TGTGCCAGCAGCTTAAGCGGGAGGGCCAATGAGCAGTTCTTC
CASSLSGRANEQFF
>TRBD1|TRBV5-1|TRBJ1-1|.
TGCGCCAGCAGCTCCTCGAGGGGGCGAAGGACTGAAGCTTTCTTT
CASSSSRGRRTEAFF
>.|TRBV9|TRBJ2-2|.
TGTGCCAGCAGCGCCATATCGGGGGGCAGCACCGGGGAGCTGTTTTTT
CASSAISGGSTGELFF
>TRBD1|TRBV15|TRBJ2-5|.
TGTGCCACCAGCAGATTATATCCGGGACAGGGGAAAGAGACCCAGTACTTC
CATSRLYPGQGKETQYF
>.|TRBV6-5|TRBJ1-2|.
TGTGCCAGCGCCGGGGGGGGAAGGACTAACTATGGCTACACCTTC
CASAGGGRTNYGYTF
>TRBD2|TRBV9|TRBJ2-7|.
TGTGCCAGCAGCGTAGAGGAGATAGCGGGAAACCTCTACGAGCAGTACTTC
CASSVEEIAGNLYEQYF
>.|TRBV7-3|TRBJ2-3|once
TGTGCCAGCAGTTCCGGGGTTTCCACAGATACGCAGTATTTT
CASSSGVSTDTQYF
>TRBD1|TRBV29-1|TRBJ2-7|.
TGCAGCGTTGAGTCAGGACAGGGGCTCGAGCAGTACTTC
CSVESGQGLEQYF
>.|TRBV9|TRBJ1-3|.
TGTGCCAGCAGCGTCTTCCCAGGGGAAACTGGAAACACCATATATTTT
CASSVFPGETGNTIYF
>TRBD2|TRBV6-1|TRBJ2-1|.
TGTGCCAGCAGTGAAGCTTACCTAGCGGGGTTCTTAAATGAGCAGTTCTTC
CASSEAYLAGFLNEQFF